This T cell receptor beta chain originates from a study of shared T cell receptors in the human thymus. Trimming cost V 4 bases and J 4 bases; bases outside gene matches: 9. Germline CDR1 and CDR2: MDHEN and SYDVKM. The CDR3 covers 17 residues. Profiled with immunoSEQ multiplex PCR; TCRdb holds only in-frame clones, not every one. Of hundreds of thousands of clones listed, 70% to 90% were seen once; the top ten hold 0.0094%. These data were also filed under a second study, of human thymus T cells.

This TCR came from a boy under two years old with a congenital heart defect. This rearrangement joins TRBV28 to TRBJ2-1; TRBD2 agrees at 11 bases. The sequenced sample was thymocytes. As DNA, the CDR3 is TGTGCCAGCAGTTCACCATTAGCGGGAGGGCTATACAATGAGCAGTTCTTC. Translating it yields CASSSPLAGGLYNEQFF.